These 8 T cell receptor beta chains came from one sample sequenced in a study of cytotoxic CD8 clonotypes in ibrutinib-treated CLL. The assay was immunoSEQ multiplex PCR, and TCRdb's table has in-frame clones only and misses some. The data contain 150,000 to 200,000 clones, nearly 90% of them singletons. This specimen was PBMCs, taken at disease progression, from a patient treated with ibrutinib. Receptor source: a human donor with chronic lymphocytic leukemia.

V gene TRBV6-1 combines with J gene TRBJ2-1, with unresolved D. There are 13 residues in the CDR3. Germline CDR1 and CDR2: MNHNS and SASEGT. With 5 bases removed from V and 5 bases from J, the gap between germline ends came to 10 bases. Written as DNA, the CDR3 is TGTGCCAGCAGTACCGTCGCCAACAATGAGCAGTTCTTC. It translates to CASSTVANNEQFF.

The chain links TRBV19 to TRBJ2-2; D ambiguous. Deletions cut 1 base from V and 7 bases from J, with 7 bases between. The CDR3 runs 13 residues. From germline, CDR1 is LNHDA and CDR2 SQIVND (reference sequence). CDR3 amino acids: CASSIAFVGELFF. The CDR3 DNA reads TGTGCCAGTAGTATAGCTTTTGTCGGGGAGCTGTTTTTT.

The rearrangement links TRBV5-1 to TRBJ2-3, with 8 bases lining up with TRBD1. The CDR3 runs to 17 residues. The J segment lost 5 bases and the V segment lost 2 bases, leaving 13 bases of the junction unmatched. Germline-derived CDR1 and CDR2 are SGHRS and YFSETQ. For the CDR3, the DNA is TGCGCCAGCAGCTTCCCAGACAGGGGCCGCGTTCTAGATACGCAGTATTTT. This codes for CASSFPDRGRVLDTQYF.

The chain is built from TRBV6-6 and TRBJ2-7; D gene ambiguous. This CDR3 has 14 amino acids. Germline V gene sequence: CDR1 MNHNY, CDR2 SVGAGI (reference sequence). Trimming cost V 5 bases and J 2 bases, with 13 bases left between them. CDR3 in amino acids: CASSISGDAYEQYF. CDR3 nucleotide sequence: TGTGCCAGCAGTATCAGTGGTGACGCCTACGAGCAGTACTTC.

This chain joins TRBV7-6 and TRBJ2-5; no definite D call. Trimming shortened V by 5 bases and J by 5 bases, and 9 bases separated the two germline ends. Germline loops: CDR1 SGHVS, CDR2 FNYEAQ. This CDR3 is 12 amino acids long. CDR3 coding DNA: TGTGCCAGCAGCCGGCTCGGGGAGACCCAGTACTTC. Translation gives CASSRLGETQYF.

This chain uses TRBV27 with TRBJ2-7, with D perhaps matching TRBD2 (5 bases). The germline gives CDR1 MNHEY, CDR2 SMNVEV (reference sequence). V was pared by 6 bases and J by 3 bases, with 18 bases between. The CDR3 extends over 15 amino acids. This CDR3 reads CASRGESKGDYEQYF. The DNA of the CDR3 is TGTGCCAGCAGGGGTGAGTCTAAGGGAGACTACGAGCAGTACTTC.

This clone was observed a single time. The rearrangement joins TRBV27 to TRBJ2-2, with TRBD2 matching 14 bases. From germline, CDR1 is MNHEY and CDR2 SMNVEV (reference sequence). Losses at the gene ends were 5 bases for V and 6 bases for J; bases not matched to a gene: 11. The CDR3 has 18 residues. Here the CDR3 DNA reads TGTGCCAGCAGTGTCACCGGGACTAGCGGGAGAGGCGCCGGGGAGCTGTTTTTT. Its protein is CASSVTGTSGRGAGELFF.

J is TRBJ1-5 and V is TRBV12-5; TRBD1 is a possible D gene (5 bases). CDR1 and CDR2 from the germline V gene are LGHNT and FRNRAP. The CDR3 runs to 14 residues. The ends were cut back, 2 bases at V and 10 bases at J, with 15 bases in the middle. The CDR3 loop reads CASGLSGGVNPQHF. The CDR3 region has the DNA TGTGCTAGTGGTTTGTCGGGGGGGGTAAATCCCCAGCATTTT.